Presented here are 22 T cell receptor beta chains from one specimen sequenced in a study of cytomegalovirus exposure and HLA in healthy donors (dated by TCRdb to the late 2010s). The receptor library was made with the immunoSEQ multiplex PCR assay. For the multiplex PCR, a mixture combining 60 forward primers for TCR Vbeta segments and 13 reverse primers for TCR Jbeta segments was used. Imported from immuneACCESS, the table was reduced by TCRdb to in-frame sequences with V and J called. These copies leave out some clones; in studies compared against another copy, an unresolved V gene accounts for under half, and the cause of the remainder is not known. The sample table holds about 82,000 clones, of which about 70% were seen once. The top ten clones comprise around 6.5% of the sample. The sequenced sample consisted of PBMCs. The receptors originated from a woman aged 50 to 65 in good health and CMV-seropositive.

The J gene is TRBJ2-7, the V gene TRBV5-6; 9 positions agree with TRBD1. The CDR3 loop spans 15 amino acids. Germline assignment: CDR1 SGHDT and CDR2 YYEEEE. Trimming removed 2 bases from V and 1 base from J; junction bases left unmatched: 4. In DNA, the CDR3 is TGTGCCAGCAGCTTTCCCGGGACAGGGTCCTACGAGCAGTACTTC. This translates into CASSFPGTGSYEQYF.

This chain connects TRBV28 to TRBJ2-7; the D is unclear. Trimming removed 1 base at V and 7 bases at J, with 14 bases between. Germline V gene lookup returns CDR1 MDHEN and CDR2 SYDVKM. The CDR3 consists of 14 residues. The CDR3 nucleotides are TGTGCCAGCAGTTTATCCCCTACGCCCTTTGAGCAGTACTTC. Protein: CASSLSPTPFEQYF.

The chain links TRBV7-9 to TRBJ2-1, with 8 bases identical to TRBD2. CDR1 and CDR2 (germline): SEHNR, FQNEAQ (reference sequence). The CDR3 has 14 amino acids. The junction had 8 bases not matched to a gene; V was cut back by 4 bases and J by 9 bases. The CDR3 is CASSYRLAQGEQFF. The CDR3 bases are TGTGCCAGCAGCTATCGACTAGCGCAGGGTGAGCAGTTCTTC.

This clone was seen a handful of times. The rearrangement links TRBV4-2 to TRBJ1-4, with 7 bases aligning to TRBD1. CDR3 length: 15 residues. Trimming removed 3 bases from V and 4 bases from J; junction bases left unmatched: 5. Looked up from germline, CDR1 is LGHNA and CDR2 is YNFKEQ. CDR3 coding DNA: TGTGCCAGCAGCCAGGCCGACAGGGATAATGAAAAACTGTTTTTT. Protein product: CASSQADRDNEKLFF.

The chain is built from TRBV10-1 and TRBJ2-3; D is unclear. V dropped 1 base and J dropped 12 bases, with 11 bases sitting between them. Germline CDR1 and CDR2: WNHNN and SYGVQD (reference sequence). The CDR3 consists of 12 residues. In nucleotides, the CDR3 is TGCGCCAGCAGTGAGTTCCACAGTCGTCAGTATTTT. Protein product: CASSEFHSRQYF.

The chain recombines TRBV5-8 with TRBJ2-2; TRBD1 agrees at 9 bases. The CDR3 runs to 16 residues. The V segment lost 4 bases and the J segment 5 bases; nucleotides outside the gene matches: 9. Germline CDR1 reads SGHTS; CDR2 reads YDEGEE. As DNA, the CDR3 is TGTGCCAGCAGCATAAGGACAGGGGAATCAACCGGGGAGCTGTTTTTT. Translated, it gives CASSIRTGESTGELFF.

The V gene is TRBV19, the J gene TRBJ1-5, with 7 bases matching TRBD1. V lost 5 bases and J lost 5; bases outside the gene matches: 9. The CDR3 consists of 15 residues. Looked up from germline, CDR1 is LNHDA and CDR2 is SQIVND (reference sequence). DNA for the CDR3: TGTGCCAGTAGTCCACGGGACAGTATCCATCAGCCCCAGCATTTT. Protein sequence: CASSPRDSIHQPQHF.

J is TRBJ2-1 and V is TRBV6-6; 8 bases map to TRBD1. Germline V gene data show CDR1 as MNHNY and CDR2 as SVGAGI (reference sequence). The CDR3 is made up of 15 amino acids. J gave up 9 bases and V 0 bases, and 7 bases lay outside the gene matches. The CDR3 is CASSYSSAGGAEQFF. CDR3 DNA: TGTGCCAGCAGTTACTCCTCGGCAGGGGGCGCTGAGCAGTTCTTC.

Here the CDR3 reads CASSIQGFDEQFF. CDR3 bases: TGTGCCAGCAGCATACAGGGGTTCGATGAGCAGTTCTTC. V and J are TRBV9 and TRBJ2-1, with 7 bases aligning to TRBD1. Losses at the gene ends were 4 bases for V and 8 bases for J; bases not matched to a gene: 6. The CDR3 loop spans 13 amino acids. The germline V gene encodes CDR1 SGDLS and CDR2 YYNGEE.

The chain uses TRBV5-1 and TRBJ2-7; no definite D call. The CDR3 runs 14 residues. Trimming removed 0 bases from V and 0 bases from J, with 7 bases in between. Germline V gene data show CDR1 as SGHRS and CDR2 as YFSETQ. CDR3 amino acids: CASSLDGSSYEQYF. CDR3 nucleotide sequence: TGCGCCAGCAGCTTGGACGGTAGCTCCTACGAGCAGTACTTC.

The genes are TRBV5-6 and TRBJ2-1; perhaps TRBD2 as D (6 bases). CDR1 is SGHDT, CDR2 YYEEEE, per germline. The germline V and J ends were trimmed by 0 bases and 5 bases, with 9 bases remaining between them. This CDR3 contains 14 residues. The CDR3 sequence is CASSLAGVHNEQFF. The DNA for the CDR3 is TGTGCCAGCAGCTTGGCGGGAGTCCACAATGAGCAGTTCTTC. Full variable domain (remainder filled in from reference TRBV5-6 and TRBJ2-1): DAGVTQSPTHLIKTRGQQVTLRCSPKSGHDTVSWYQQALGQGPQFIFQYYEEEERQRGNFPDRFSGHQFPNYSSELNVNALLLGDSALYLCASSLAGVHNEQFFGPGTRLTVL.

The chain recombines TRBV19 with TRBJ1-1; unclear D gene. Per germline, CDR1 LNHDA and CDR2 SQIVND (reference sequence). This CDR3 has 11 residues. V was trimmed by 7 bases and J by 4 bases, leaving 7 bases between them. For the CDR3, the DNA is TGTGCCAGTAAAGAGAGCACTGAAGCTTTCTTT. Its translation: CASKESTEAFF. The variable domain in full, completed from reference TRBV19 and TRBJ1-1, reads DGGITQSPKYLFRKEGQNVTLSCEQNLNHDAMYWYRQDPGQGLRLIYYSQIVNDFQKGDIAEGYSVSREKKESFPLTVTSAQKNPTAFYLCASKESTEAFFGQGTRLTVV.

The V and J genes are TRBV5-4 and TRBJ1-1, with TRBD1 matching 11 bases. J gave up 3 bases and V 4 bases, and 20 bases lay outside the gene matches. The CDR3 runs to 20 residues. Germline V gene data show CDR1 as SGHNT and CDR2 as YYREEE (reference sequence). CDR3 protein: CASSPGTGGFSDHRDTEAFF. CDR3 DNA: TGTGCCAGCAGCCCCGGGACAGGGGGTTTTTCGGACCATCGGGACACTGAAGCTTTCTTT.

This chain joins TRBV10-2 and TRBJ2-7; perhaps TRBD1 as D (6 bases). V lost 5 bases to trimming and J lost 5 bases, with 19 bases between them. CDR3 length: 15 residues. CDR1 is WSHSY and CDR2 is SAAADI in the germline V gene. The CDR3 spells CASSPLRGPVDEQYF. DNA for the CDR3: TGCGCCAGCAGTCCTCTCAGGGGCCCCGTCGACGAGCAGTACTTC.

This sequence joins TRBV5-1 and TRBJ1-1; D is unresolved. Germline V gene data show CDR1 as SGHRS and CDR2 as YFSETQ. Trimming left V 0 bases short and J 0 bases short, with 12 bases between. CDR3 length: 16 amino acids. CDR3 in DNA: TGCGCCAGCAGCTTGGTTCCGGGTCCGGTGAACACTGAAGCTTTCTTT. The encoded protein is CASSLVPGPVNTEAFF.

In its sample, this clone was seen a few times. The chain carries TRBV2 and TRBJ2-2; a possible D gene is TRBD2 (6 bases). This CDR3 spans 14 amino acids. V was shortened by 3 bases and J by 1 base, with 6 bases between the two germline ends. The germline V gene has CDR1 SNHLY and CDR2 FYNNEI. The CDR3 region has the DNA TGTGCCAGCAGTGAGGAGGGGAACACCGGGGAGCTGTTTTTT. As protein: CASSEEGNTGELFF.

There are a few counts of this clone. The gene calls are TRBV18 and TRBJ2-1; the D gene is possibly TRBD2 (5 bases). This CDR3 is built from 14 residues. Trimming removed 4 bases from V and 2 bases from J, with 9 bases in between. CDR1 is KGHSH, CDR2 LQKENI, per germline. The CDR3: CASSLTEAYNEQFF. The CDR3 region has the DNA TGTGCCAGCTCACTGACGGAGGCCTACAATGAGCAGTTCTTC.

V usage is TRBV5-6 and J usage is TRBJ2-1, with a possible D match to TRBD1 (5 bases). With 0 bases removed from V and 0 bases from J, the gap between germline ends came to 10 bases. The germline V gene has CDR1 SGHDT and CDR2 YYEEEE. The CDR3 length is 16 residues. CDR3 in amino acids: CASSLGGRFSYNEQFF. DNA for the CDR3: TGTGCCAGCAGCTTGGGGGGCCGCTTCTCCTACAATGAGCAGTTCTTC.

This clone was observed a handful of times. V is TRBV18 and J is TRBJ1-5; 8 bases map to TRBD1. Germline CDR1 KGHSH, CDR2 LQKENI. V lost 2 bases and J lost 4; bases outside the gene matches: 1. CDR3 size: 14 residues. CDR3 sequence (DNA): TGTGCCAGCTCACCAACAGGGGGGAATCAGCCCCAGCATTTT. Protein sequence: CASSPTGGNQPQHF.

J is TRBJ2-5 and V is TRBV27, with 8 bases matching TRBD2. J gave up 4 bases and V 0 bases, and 4 bases lay outside the gene matches. The CDR3 contains 15 residues. Germline V gene lookup returns CDR1 MNHEY and CDR2 SMNVEV (reference sequence). The CDR3 DNA reads TGTGCCAGCAGTTTATCTAGCGGGATAGGAGAGACCCAGTACTTC. It encodes CASSLSSGIGETQYF.

This chain links TRBV28 with TRBJ1-5, with D possibly TRBD1 on 6 matching bases. This CDR3 comprises 16 residues. The germline V gene has CDR1 MDHEN and CDR2 SYDVKM. V lost 4 bases, J lost 1 base, and 14 bases lay in between. The CDR3 is CASSSDRRGSNQPQHF. In DNA, the CDR3 is TGTGCCAGCAGTTCCGACAGGAGAGGAAGCAATCAGCCCCAGCATTTT.

DNA for the CDR3: TGCGCCAGCAGCCCTGGGCTAGCGGGAGTTGAGCAGTTCTTC. This sequence encodes CASSPGLAGVEQFF. The V gene is TRBV4-1, the J gene TRBJ2-1; 10 nucleotides align to TRBD2. CDR1 and CDR2 from the germline V gene are MGHRA and YSYEKL. The CDR3 spans 14 residues. V shed 4 bases, J shed 9 bases, and the junction held 6 bases outside the gene matches.